These 24 T cell receptor beta chains share one sample of origin, sequenced in a study of T cells in Graves' hyperthyroidism and ophthalmopathy. The CDR3 regions of TCR beta were amplified from RNA transcripts. During a first-round RT-PCR of the TCR CDR3, the HTBI primer set was used. TCRdb re-derived calls from the multiplex PCR reads in MiXCR, one entry per CDR3 protein. The data show 600,000 to 850,000 distinct CDR3 sequences, around 19% seen once. The sequenced sample was blood. All receptors come from a woman aged 45-65 years with Graves' hyperthyroidism that later progressed to Graves' ophthalmopathy.

The genes are TRBV27 and TRBJ2-3; 9 nucleotides match TRBD2. The germline V gene encodes CDR1 MNHEY and CDR2 SMNVEV (reference sequence). This CDR3 contains 19 residues. J was trimmed by 0 bases and V by 2 bases; bases with no gene match: 12. CDR3 DNA: TGTGCCAGCAGTTTAGGGGGAGTAGCGGGGGAGACTAGCACAGATACGCAGTATTTT. Translated: CASSLGGVAGETSTDTQYF.

This clonotype was seen only once. This rearrangement joins TRBV20-1 to TRBJ2-3; 11 bases align to TRBD1. Germline CDR1 is DFQATT and CDR2 is SNEGSKA (reference sequence). The CDR3 contains 18 residues. After removal of 6 bases from V and 3 bases from J, the junction contained 17 bases not matched to a gene. CDR3 nucleotide sequence: TGCAGTGCAGCCCCCCCCCCCCCGGGGACAGGGGGAACAGATACGCAGTATTTT. Its protein is CSAAPPPPGTGGTDTQYF.

This clonotype occurred a few times. V usage is TRBV6-4 and J usage is TRBJ1-2, with TRBD1 identical over 7 bases. The CDR3 has 15 amino acids. Germline trimming cut 2 bases from V and 4 bases from J; bases unmatched to any gene: 7. The germline CDR1 and CDR2 sequences are MRHNA and SNTAGT. The CDR3 loop is CASSDGGGAGYGYTF. The CDR3 DNA reads as TGTGCCAGCAGTGACGGAGGGGGCGCAGGCTATGGCTACACCTTC.

This clonotype was seen at least ten times. CDR3 in amino acids: CASRTPKTGSSYEQYF. The CDR3 bases are TGTGCCAGCAGGACTCCGAAGACAGGGAGCTCCTACGAGCAGTACTTC. V usage is TRBV2 and J usage is TRBJ2-7; 7 bases align to TRBD1. Germline trimming cut 6 bases from V and 0 bases from J; bases unmatched to any gene: 11. The CDR3 is 16 amino acids. Germline V CDR1 and CDR2: SNHLY, FYNNEI.

At least ten counts were recorded for this clonotype. This chain uses TRBV11-2 with TRBJ2-3; D possibly corresponds to TRBD2 (7 bases). Germline CDR1 is SGHAT and CDR2 is FQNNGV. Trimming shortened V by 5 bases and J by 5 bases, and 23 bases separated the two germline ends. The CDR3 length is 17 residues. This CDR3 is CASSPGGRGGLVDTQYF. Written as DNA, the CDR3 is TGTGCCAGCAGCCCTGGGGGGAGGGGGGGCCTGGTAGATACGCAGTATTTT.

The V and J genes are TRBV7-2 and TRBJ2-2; 7 bases agree with TRBD1. The CDR3 runs to 15 residues. From germline, CDR1 is SGHTA and CDR2 FQGNSA. Unmatched junction bases numbered 9, after V lost 5 bases and J lost 6 bases. The CDR3 region is CASSRNGQGAGELFF. The CDR3 DNA is TGTGCCAGCAGCCGTAACGGCCAGGGGGCCGGGGAGCTGTTTTTT.

The chain has TRBV11-2 and TRBJ2-7; 9 positions match TRBD2. Germline V gives CDR1 SGHAT, CDR2 FQNNGV. Losses at the gene ends were 3 bases for V and 3 bases for J; bases not matched to a gene: 3. The CDR3 contains 14 residues. CDR3 region: CASSFSGSFYEQYF. CDR3 coding DNA: TGTGCCAGCAGCTTTAGCGGGAGTTTCTACGAGCAGTACTTC.

A few counts support this clonotype. In DNA form, the CDR3 reads TGTGCCTGGACGGCTAGCGGGGGCTACGAGCAGTACTTC. Its translation: CAWTASGGYEQYF. The chain has TRBV30 and TRBJ2-7; 10 bases match TRBD2. CDR3 length: 13 residues. The V gene end was trimmed by 4 bases and the J gene end by 3 bases; junction bases not matched to a gene: 3. CDR1 and CDR2 from the germline V gene are GTSNPN and SVGIG (reference sequence).

In this sample, this clonotype turned up many times. The chain employs TRBV6-1 and TRBJ2-5; 11 bases are shared with TRBD1. Trimming cost V 1 base and J 4 bases; bases outside gene matches: 2. The CDR3 has 15 residues. Germline V CDR1 and CDR2: MNHNS, SASEGT. DNA for the CDR3: TGTGCCAGCAGTGAAGGGACAGGGGGCTTAGAGACCCAGTACTTC. Protein product: CASSEGTGGLETQYF.

The CDR3 is CASRHLDRDSYNEQFF. CDR3 nucleotides: TGTGCCAGCAGACATCTCGACAGGGATAGTTACAATGAGCAGTTCTTC. The chain is built from TRBV6-2 or TRBV6-3 and TRBJ2-1; TRBD1 matches at 7 bases. The germline V gene has CDR1 MNHEY and CDR2 SVGEGT. J was trimmed by 4 bases and V by 6 bases; bases with no gene match: 12. The CDR3 covers 16 residues.

This clonotype was observed at least ten times. V usage is TRBV20-1 and J usage is TRBJ2-7; 8 positions match TRBD1. The ends lost 5 bases at V and 5 bases at J; junction bases unmatched: 8. In germline, CDR1 is DFQATT, CDR2 SNEGSKA (reference sequence). The CDR3 runs 13 residues. DNA of the CDR3: TGCAGTGCTCGGACAGGGTTTGGCGACGAGCAGTACTTC. This gives the protein CSARTGFGDEQYF.

This clonotype was recorded many times. The CDR3 loop is CASSTRGGPGTEAFF. The DNA for the CDR3 is TGTGCCAGCAGCACCCGTGGGGGGCCAGGCACTGAAGCTTTCTTT. The chain carries TRBV11-2 and TRBJ1-1; perhaps TRBD1 as D (6 bases). V was cut by 5 bases and J by 4 bases, with 17 bases left in between. CDR3 size: 15 residues. The V gene's germline CDR1 is SGHAT and CDR2 FQNNGV.

There are a few counts of this clonotype. The chain carries TRBV9 and TRBJ2-2; D may be TRBD1 (5 bases). The length of the CDR3 is 14 residues. Germline CDR1 SGDLS, CDR2 YYNGEE. V was clipped by 3 bases and J by 7 bases, with 13 bases between them. The CDR3 nucleotides read TGTGCCAGCAGCGGGCAGGGTTATCACGGGGAGCTGTTTTTT. This encodes CASSGQGYHGELFF.

This clonotype turned up a few times. V usage is TRBV6-2 or TRBV6-3 and J usage is TRBJ1-2, with 12 bases fitting TRBD1. The germline V gene has CDR1 MNHEY and CDR2 SVGEGT. The CDR3 consists of 15 residues. The V segment lost 0 bases and the J segment 8 bases; nucleotides outside the gene matches: 4. CDR3 region: CASSYSGQGARGYTF. The DNA of the CDR3 is TGTGCCAGCAGTTACTCGGGACAGGGGGCTAGAGGCTACACCTTC.

In its sample, this clonotype was seen many times. The V call is TRBV18, the J call TRBJ1-3, with D hard to call. Trimming removed 3 bases from V and 1 base from J, with 4 bases in between. The CDR3 sequence is 13 residues long. Germline CDR1 reads KGHSH; CDR2 reads LQKENI. The CDR3 sequence: CASSPSSGNTIYF. DNA for the CDR3: TGTGCCAGCTCACCGTCATCTGGAAACACCATATATTTT.

This clonotype was seen many times. The J gene is TRBJ2-1, the V gene TRBV7-2; D not resolved. The CDR3 runs to 11 residues. Looked up from germline, CDR1 is SGHTA and CDR2 is FQGNSA. V lost 5 bases and J lost 3, with 2 bases in between. The CDR3 DNA sequence: TGTGCCAGCAGCGACTACAATGAGCAGTTCTTC. Translating gives CASSDYNEQFF.

Many counts were recorded for this clonotype. V and J are TRBV11-2 and TRBJ1-1; weak D call: TRBD1 (6 bases). The germline V gene encodes CDR1 SGHAT and CDR2 FQNNGV. The CDR3 has 14 residues. Trimming removed 5 bases from V and 5 bases from J, with 15 bases in between. The CDR3 nucleotides read TGTGCCAGCAGCCCACAGGGACGTGGAACTGAAGCTTTCTTT. Amino acids: CASSPQGRGTEAFF.

This clonotype was detected only a few times. One junction end does not reproduce the germline sequence, and a read error may be involved. The chain combines TRBV12-3 or TRBV12-4 with TRBJ2-2; the D gene is possibly TRBD2 (6 bases). The CDR3 covers 15 residues. The CDR3 sequence is CASRLAEMNTGELFF. The DNA of the CDR3 is TGTGCCAGCAGGTTAGCGGAGATGAACACCGGGGAGCTGTTTTTT.

This clonotype came up many times. This chain joins TRBV20-1 and TRBJ1-5, with D unresolved. Germline CDR1 reads DFQATT; CDR2 reads SNEGSKA (reference sequence). V lost 0 bases, J lost 0 bases, and 12 bases lay in between. CDR3 size: 16 residues. In nucleotides, the CDR3 is TGCAGTGCTAGAGATGGCGGGCACCCTAGCAATCAGCCCCAGCATTTT. Amino acid sequence: CSARDGGHPSNQPQHF.

The table lists this clonotype with a few counts. The rearrangement links TRBV4-1 to TRBJ2-3; 10 positions agree with TRBD1. With V trimmed by 3 bases and J by 2 bases, 5 bases remained unmatched. This CDR3 has 16 amino acids. Germline CDR1 is MGHRA and CDR2 is YSYEKL. CDR3 sequence (DNA): TGCGCCAGCAGCCACACGGACAGGGGGTACACAGATACGCAGTATTTT. The encoded protein is CASSHTDRGYTDTQYF.

This clonotype was counted ten times or more. The chain combines TRBV12-3 or TRBV12-4 with TRBJ2-1; TRBD1 agrees at 8 bases. The CDR3 contains 14 residues. V shed 1 base, J shed 8 bases, and the junction held 4 bases outside the gene matches. The CDR3 sequence is CASSLGQGLDEQFF. The CDR3 coding sequence is TGTGCCAGCAGTTTAGGACAGGGGCTCGATGAGCAGTTCTTC.

In this sample, this clonotype turned up a few times. The V gene is TRBV3-1, the J gene TRBJ2-3, with D hard to call. CDR3 length: 13 residues. Germline CDR1 reads LGHDT; CDR2 reads YNNKEL (reference sequence). The V and J ends lost 2 bases and 2 bases respectively, with 5 bases between them. The CDR3, as DNA: TGTGCCAGCAGCCAATCCAACACAGATACGCAGTATTTT. Its translation: CASSQSNTDTQYF.

V and J are TRBV30 and TRBJ1-5; TRBD1 might be the D (6 bases). Trimming removed 2 bases from V and 5 bases from J, with 10 bases in between. There are 13 residues in the CDR3. From germline, CDR1 is GTSNPN and CDR2 SVGIG (reference sequence). CDR3: CAWSIRGYQPQHF. The CDR3 coding sequence is TGTGCCTGGAGTATCAGGGGCTATCAGCCCCAGCATTTT.

V usage is TRBV5-6 and J usage is TRBJ1-4; possibly TRBD1 for D (6 bases). Germline V gene data show CDR1 as SGHDT and CDR2 as YYEEEE. Trimming took off 4 bases at V and 5 bases at J, with 12 bases between the two ends. The CDR3 extends over 14 amino acids. DNA of the CDR3: TGTGCCAGCAGCGGAGGGACACGGAATGAAAAACTGTTTTTT. This sequence encodes CASSGGTRNEKLFF.